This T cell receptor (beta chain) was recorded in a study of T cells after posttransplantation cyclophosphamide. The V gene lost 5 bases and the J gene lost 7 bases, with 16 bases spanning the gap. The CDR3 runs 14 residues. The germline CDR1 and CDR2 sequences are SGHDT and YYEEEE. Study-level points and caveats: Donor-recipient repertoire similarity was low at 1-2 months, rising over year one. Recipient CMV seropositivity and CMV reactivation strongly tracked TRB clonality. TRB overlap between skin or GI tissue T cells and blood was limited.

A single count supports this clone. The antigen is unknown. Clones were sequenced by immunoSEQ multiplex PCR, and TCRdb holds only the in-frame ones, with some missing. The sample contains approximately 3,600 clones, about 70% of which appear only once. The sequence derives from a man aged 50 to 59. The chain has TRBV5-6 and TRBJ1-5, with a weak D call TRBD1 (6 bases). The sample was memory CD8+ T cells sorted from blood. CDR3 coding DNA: TGTGCCAGCAGTCTACAGGGAGCCGTCCAGCCCCAGCATTTT. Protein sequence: CASSLQGAVQPQHF.